One sample yielded the 9 T cell receptor beta chains listed below, sequenced in a study of blood T cell repertoires in COVID-19. Sequenced by immunoSEQ multiplex PCR; TCRdb stores in-frame clones only, minus some. The table shows 60,000 to 80,000 clones, with around 87% occurring only once. The sequenced material came from peripheral blood. Every receptor here comes from a man between 65 and 85 years old with acute or convalescent COVID-19.

To note about this clone: Its ends do not fully match the called genes, so a read error is possible. The V call is TRBV5-1, the J call TRBJ2-1, with 13 bases lining up with TRBD2. From germline, CDR1 is SGHRS and CDR2 YFSETQ. This CDR3 spans 17 amino acids. Here the CDR3 DNA reads TGCGCCCGCAGCTTGGGGGGGACTAGCGGGGAACTCAATGAGCAGTTCTTC. Protein product: CARSLGGTSGELNEQFF.

In DNA, the CDR3 is TGTGCCAGCTCAGCGCAACCCATTTCTTCGCGGGGGGGCACAGATACGCAGTATTTT. Its translation is CASSAQPISSRGGTDTQYF. This chain uses TRBV18 with TRBJ2-3; 8 nucleotides align to TRBD2. Trimming removed 5 bases from V and 1 base from J; junction bases left unmatched: 17. CDR1 and CDR2 (germline): KGHSH, LQKENI. The CDR3 length is 19 residues.

This clone was recorded only once. The chain carries TRBV2 and TRBJ2-2; 11 bases align to TRBD2. CDR1 and CDR2 (germline): SNHLY, FYNNEI. Trimming at V came to 10 bases and at J to 1 base, leaving 14 bases not matched to a gene. This CDR3 has 18 amino acids. The CDR3 coding sequence is TGTGCCACCTCAGACCGGGCTAGCGGGGGGCTGAACACCGGGGAGCTGTTTTTT. This sequence encodes CATSDRASGGLNTGELFF.

The chain joins TRBV21-1 to TRBJ1-6; the D call in the table, TRBD1, was not verified against the DNA. TRBV21-1 is annotated as a pseudogene. The CDR3 is 14 amino acids. CDR3 sequence: CASFPGQGNSPLHF. The DNA of the CDR3 is TGTGCCAGCTTTCCGGGACAGGGAAATTCACCCCTCCACTTT.

This chain uses TRBV5-1 with TRBJ1-2, with 8 bases fitting TRBD1. This CDR3 is 16 amino acids long. Unmatched junction bases numbered 7, after V lost 0 bases and J lost 3 bases. Per the germline V gene, CDR1 is SGHRS and CDR2 is YFSETQ. This CDR3 is CASSLAGSGGDYGYTF. The CDR3 DNA sequence: TGCGCCAGCAGCTTGGCTGGGTCAGGGGGCGACTATGGCTACACCTTC.

This clone was seen only once. The CDR3 loop is CASSPQGGNEQYF. In nucleotides, the CDR3 is TGTGCCAGCAGCCCACAGGGAGGGAACGAGCAGTACTTC. This chain uses TRBV11-3 with TRBJ2-7; a possible D gene is TRBD2 (7 bases). V lost 5 bases, J lost 5 bases, and 13 bases lay in between. Germline V gene lookup returns CDR1 SGHNT and CDR2 YENEEA. The length of the CDR3 is 13 residues.

CDR3 region: CASSLSGTGNGYTF. The CDR3 DNA sequence: TGCGCCAGCAGCTTGTCCGGGACAGGTAATGGCTACACCTTC. The chain has TRBV5-1 and TRBJ1-2; 8 nucleotides agree with TRBD1. Trimming took 1 base from V and 6 from J; bases not matched to a gene: 5. This CDR3 has 14 residues. CDR1 and CDR2 (germline): SGHRS, YFSETQ.

This clone was counted only a few times. The J gene is TRBJ1-5, the V gene TRBV14; tentatively, D is TRBD1 (5 bases). Germline lookup yields CDR1 SGHDN and CDR2 FVKESK. Trimming cost V 2 bases and J 6 bases, with 11 bases left between them. The CDR3 runs to 14 residues. This CDR3 reads CASSQSGWGQPQHF. The CDR3 coding sequence is TGTGCCAGCAGCCAATCAGGGTGGGGTCAGCCCCAGCATTTT.

This clone was recorded a few times. The chain has TRBV9 and TRBJ2-2; 7 bases align to TRBD2. V was pared by 4 bases and J by 2 bases, with 5 bases of the junction left unmatched. From germline, CDR1 is SGDLS and CDR2 YYNGEE. This CDR3 region has 15 residues. The CDR3 sequence: CASSPGGLNTGELFF. The DNA for the CDR3 is TGTGCCAGCAGCCCCGGGGGACTAAACACCGGGGAGCTGTTTTTT.